Listed below are T cell receptor beta chains from one sample, sequenced in a study of CD8 T cells in ankylosing spondylitis. MiXCR, applied by TCRdb to the 5' RACE reads, yields one record per CDR3 protein. This sample has under 450,000 distinct CDR3 sequences, with approximately 22% found just once. Sequenced sample: blood, either unsorted or a sorted T cell fraction (not recorded which). These receptors were taken from a male donor with ankylosing spondylitis or in good health (not recorded which). Both conserved end residues are part of each CDR3. Each record gives: J gene, V gene, clone size, D gene, CDR3 DNA, CDR3 protein. A D gene is named only where the DNA matches it firmly. Where a row states a size, it is once, few, many or the class of an expanded clone; other rows omit it.

J gene: TRBJ2-5
V gene: TRBV24-1
clone size: NA
D gene: TRBD1
CDR3 DNA: TGTGCCACCAGTGATCGGGACAGGGCCGAGACCCAGTACTTC
CDR3 protein: CATSDRDRAETQYF

J gene: TRBJ2-7
V gene: TRBV2
clone size: NA
D gene: TRBD1
CDR3 DNA: TGTGCCGGGCCGGGACAGGGAAGCTCCTACGAGCAGTACTTC
CDR3 protein: CAGPGQGSSYEQYF

J gene: TRBJ2-7
V gene: TRBV9
clone size: few
D gene: NA
CDR3 DNA: TGTGCCAGCAGCGCGGGGGATGGAAGGGAGCAGTACTTC
CDR3 protein: CASSAGDGREQYF

J gene: TRBJ2-5
V gene: TRBV6-1
clone size: few
D gene: TRBD1
CDR3 DNA: TGTGCCAGCAGGCCGGGACAGCCACAAGAGACCCAGTACTTC
CDR3 protein: CASRPGQPQETQYF

J gene: TRBJ2-1
V gene: TRBV10-1
clone size: few
D gene: NA
CDR3 DNA: TGCGCCAGCAGTGAATTCGCGAGGTCCTACAATGAGCAGTTCTTC
CDR3 protein: CASSEFARSYNEQFF

J gene: TRBJ2-7
V gene: TRBV27
clone size: NA
D gene: TRBD2
CDR3 DNA: TGTGCCAGCAGTTTGGGACTAGCATCCGAGCAGTACTTC
CDR3 protein: CASSLGLASEQYF

J gene: TRBJ2-7
V gene: TRBV11-2
clone size: few
D gene: NA
CDR3 DNA: TGTGCCAGCAGCCCCGAGGACACCTCCTCCTACGAGCAGTACTTC
CDR3 protein: CASSPEDTSSYEQYF

J gene: TRBJ2-3
V gene: TRBV11-3
clone size: NA
D gene: NA
CDR3 DNA: TGTGCCAGCAGCTTAGGTGTTAACAGGAACACAGATACGCAGTATTTT
CDR3 protein: CASSLGVNRNTDTQYF

J gene: TRBJ2-2
V gene: TRBV27
clone size: NA
D gene: NA
CDR3 DNA: TGTGCCAGCAGTTTTATCGCCGGGGAGCTGTTTTTT
CDR3 protein: CASSFIAGELFF

J gene: TRBJ2-2
V gene: TRBV3-1
clone size: NA
D gene: TRBD1
CDR3 DNA: TGTGCCAGCAGCCAAGTAACGACAGGGGTGAACACCGGGGAGCTGTTTTTT
CDR3 protein: CASSQVTTGVNTGELFF

J gene: TRBJ2-1
V gene: TRBV12-3/TRBV12-4
clone size: few
D gene: NA
CDR3 DNA: TGTGCCAGCAGTTGGTGGGGGCGGAATGAGCAGTTCTTC
CDR3 protein: CASSWWGRNEQFF

J gene: TRBJ2-2
V gene: TRBV12-3/TRBV12-4
clone size: NA
D gene: NA
CDR3 DNA: TGTGCCAGCAGTACCGCCTTTAGTTGGGCCGGGGAGCTGTTTTTT
CDR3 protein: CASSTAFSWAGELFF

J gene: TRBJ2-3
V gene: TRBV7-9
clone size: few
D gene: TRBD1
CDR3 DNA: TGTGCCAGCACCGACCTCAGGGGGCCTAAAGCGGATACGCAGTATTTT
CDR3 protein: CASTDLRGPKADTQYF

J gene: TRBJ2-3
V gene: TRBV20-1
clone size: NA
D gene: TRBD2
CDR3 DNA: TGCAGTGTGCTAGCGGGGAACACAGATACGCAGTATTTT
CDR3 protein: CSVLAGNTDTQYF

J gene: TRBJ2-1
V gene: TRBV6-5
clone size: NA
D gene: NA
CDR3 DNA: TGTGCCAGCAGTTACTCGGGAACCACAGAGCAGTTCTTC
CDR3 protein: CASSYSGTTEQFF

J gene: TRBJ2-1
V gene: TRBV12-5
clone size: NA
D gene: NA
CDR3 DNA: TGTGCTAGTGGTTTGAGCGGACTATACAATGAGCAGTTCTTC
CDR3 protein: CASGLSGLYNEQFF

J gene: TRBJ2-2
V gene: TRBV19
clone size: few
D gene: NA
CDR3 DNA: TGTGCCAGTAGTACCACCCCCGTTTGGGGTACCGGGGAGCTGTTTTTT
CDR3 protein: CASSTTPVWGTGELFF

J gene: TRBJ2-1
V gene: TRBV7-9
clone size: NA
D gene: TRBD2
CDR3 DNA: TGTGCCAGCAGCTCCCCCGGGACTACGCGTCTCCATGAGCAGTTCTTC
CDR3 protein: CASSSPGTTRLHEQFF

J gene: TRBJ2-7
V gene: TRBV28
clone size: few
D gene: TRBD2
CDR3 DNA: TGTGCCAGCACAGGGAGGGGAGGAGACGAGCAGTACTTC
CDR3 protein: CASTGRGGDEQYF

J gene: TRBJ2-7
V gene: TRBV5-5
clone size: few
D gene: NA
CDR3 DNA: TGTGCCAGCAGCTGGTGGGAAGGGCAGGGGAGGCACGAGCAGTACTTC
CDR3 protein: CASSWWEGQGRHEQYF

J gene: TRBJ2-2
V gene: TRBV2
clone size: NA
D gene: NA
CDR3 DNA: TGTGCCAGCAGTGAAAATGAGGCGGGGAACGACACCGGGGAGCTGTTTTTT
CDR3 protein: CASSENEAGNDTGELFF

J gene: TRBJ2-1
V gene: TRBV12-3/TRBV12-4
clone size: NA
D gene: NA
CDR3 DNA: TGTGCCAGCAGTCCCACAGGGATTGAGCAGTTCTTC
CDR3 protein: CASSPTGIEQFF

J gene: TRBJ2-1
V gene: TRBV15
clone size: NA
D gene: NA
CDR3 DNA: TGTGCCACCAGCGGGAACCATGAGCAGTTCTTC
CDR3 protein: CATSGNHEQFF

J gene: TRBJ1-5
V gene: TRBV2
clone size: once
D gene: NA
CDR3 DNA: TGTGCCAGCAGTGAATTGAGGGTTAGCAGTCAGCCCCAGCATTTT
CDR3 protein: CASSELRVSSQPQHF

J gene: TRBJ2-7
V gene: TRBV30
clone size: NA
D gene: NA
CDR3 DNA: TGTGCCTGGAGTGTAGGGGACTACGAGCAGTACTTC
CDR3 protein: CAWSVGDYEQYF

J gene: TRBJ2-1
V gene: TRBV7-9
clone size: few
D gene: NA
CDR3 DNA: TGTGCCATTACCGACGGAAGCGTATACAATGAGCAGTTCTTC
CDR3 protein: CAITDGSVYNEQFF

J gene: TRBJ2-7
V gene: TRBV20-1
clone size: few
D gene: TRBD1
CDR3 DNA: TGCAGTGCCCCGGGGTCGGACAGGCTAACCTACGAGCAGTACTTC
CDR3 protein: CSAPGSDRLTYEQYF

J gene: TRBJ2-3
V gene: TRBV7-9
clone size: NA
D gene: NA
CDR3 DNA: TGTGCCAGCAGCACCCGACAGCGCACAGATACGCAGTATTTT
CDR3 protein: CASSTRQRTDTQYF

J gene: TRBJ2-7
V gene: TRBV20-1
clone size: NA
D gene: NA
CDR3 DNA: TGCAGTGTCGGAGGGGCTAAGGACTTCCTCTACGAGCAGTACTTC
CDR3 protein: CSVGGAKDFLYEQYF

J gene: TRBJ1-5
V gene: TRBV7-9
clone size: NA
D gene: NA
CDR3 DNA: TGTGCCAGCAGCTTAGGTGCGGGGCCCCAGCATTTT
CDR3 protein: CASSLGAGPQHF

J gene: TRBJ1-1
V gene: TRBV9
clone size: NA
D gene: NA
CDR3 DNA: TGTGCCAGCAGCTCCCCGGGACTGGGGAGCACTGAAGCTTTCTTT
CDR3 protein: CASSSPGLGSTEAFF

J gene: TRBJ2-5
V gene: TRBV9
clone size: once
D gene: NA
CDR3 DNA: TGTGCCAGCAGCGCCGGGGACAAGCAAGAGACCCAGTACTTC
CDR3 protein: CASSAGDKQETQYF

J gene: TRBJ2-1
V gene: TRBV10-3
clone size: few
D gene: NA
CDR3 DNA: TGTGCCATCAGTGACCTGTACAGGGAAAACCCCTCCAATGAGCAGTTCTTC
CDR3 protein: CAISDLYRENPSNEQFF

J gene: TRBJ2-7
V gene: TRBV10-2
clone size: many
D gene: NA
CDR3 DNA: TGCGCCAGCAGTGAAGGGCCGGGGTCCTACGAGCAGTACTTC
CDR3 protein: CASSEGPGSYEQYF

J gene: TRBJ2-7
V gene: TRBV11-2
clone size: NA
D gene: NA
CDR3 DNA: TGTGCCAGCAGCCCCCCGCTCGGTTCCTACGAGCAGTACTTC
CDR3 protein: CASSPPLGSYEQYF

J gene: TRBJ2-7
V gene: TRBV7-8
clone size: NA
D gene: NA
CDR3 DNA: TGTGCCAGCAGCTTCTTACCGCTGTCAGAGTTTTTCTACGAGCAGTACTTC
CDR3 protein: CASSFLPLSEFFYEQYF

J gene: TRBJ2-7
V gene: TRBV10-3
clone size: few
D gene: NA
CDR3 DNA: TGTGCCATCCTCTTACTCCCGGAGGGCGAGCAGTACTTC
CDR3 protein: CAILLLPEGEQYF

J gene: TRBJ2-5
V gene: TRBV7-9
clone size: NA
D gene: TRBD2
CDR3 DNA: TGTGCCAGCAGCCCGCCCAGCGGGGGAGACCAAGAGACCCAGTACTTC
CDR3 protein: CASSPPSGGDQETQYF

J gene: TRBJ2-3
V gene: TRBV29-1
clone size: few
D gene: NA
CDR3 DNA: TGCAGCGAAGCTCTCGGGGACGAACTTAGCACAGATACGCAGTATTTT
CDR3 protein: CSEALGDELSTDTQYF

J gene: TRBJ2-7
V gene: TRBV13
clone size: few
D gene: NA
CDR3 DNA: TGTGCCAGCAGCTTAGATTCAGTCGGTAACTACGAGCAGTACTTC
CDR3 protein: CASSLDSVGNYEQYF

J gene: TRBJ2-1
V gene: TRBV4-1
clone size: few
D gene: TRBD2
CDR3 DNA: TGCGCCAGCAGCCAAGACCCGAACGGGCGCGGGGGGGGCAATGAGCAGTTCTTC
CDR3 protein: CASSQDPNGRGGGNEQFF

J gene: TRBJ2-1
V gene: TRBV12-3/TRBV12-4
clone size: few
D gene: NA
CDR3 DNA: TGTGCCAGCAGTTCGGTGGGGGAATTCTACAATGAGCAGTTCTTC
CDR3 protein: CASSSVGEFYNEQFF

J gene: TRBJ2-2
V gene: TRBV2
clone size: NA
D gene: NA
CDR3 DNA: TGTGCCAGCAGTGAAGCGGGCGAGGAGCTGTTTTTT
CDR3 protein: CASSEAGEELFF

J gene: TRBJ2-3
V gene: TRBV11-2
clone size: few
D gene: NA
CDR3 DNA: TGTGCCAGCGTTTCGGGACACAACACAGATACGCAGTATTTT
CDR3 protein: CASVSGHNTDTQYF

J gene: TRBJ2-4
V gene: TRBV9
clone size: NA
D gene: NA
CDR3 DNA: TGTGCCAGCAGCGATTTCTTTACCGTTAGCTTC
CDR3 protein: CASSDFFTVSF

J gene: TRBJ2-7
V gene: TRBV3-1
clone size: few
D gene: NA
CDR3 DNA: TGTGCCAGCAGGGGCCGGGACACCAGCTCCTACGAGCAGTACTTC
CDR3 protein: CASRGRDTSSYEQYF

J gene: TRBJ2-7
V gene: TRBV4-2
clone size: NA
D gene: TRBD1
CDR3 DNA: TGTGCCAGCAGCCAAGACACAGGGGGCTCCTTCGAGCAGTACTTC
CDR3 protein: CASSQDTGGSFEQYF

J gene: TRBJ2-1
V gene: TRBV12-3/TRBV12-4
clone size: NA
D gene: NA
CDR3 DNA: TGTGCCAGCAGCCCTTCCGGTGGGCAGTTCTTC
CDR3 protein: CASSPSGGQFF

J gene: TRBJ2-3
V gene: TRBV7-2
clone size: NA
D gene: TRBD2
CDR3 DNA: TGTGCCAGCAGCTTACTAGCGGGGGGGCAGGAAGATACGCAGTATTTT
CDR3 protein: CASSLLAGGQEDTQYF

J gene: TRBJ2-1
V gene: TRBV29-1
clone size: many
D gene: NA
CDR3 DNA: TGCAGCGCCCCAGACGGCGGTAGATACAATGAGCAGTTCTTC
CDR3 protein: CSAPDGGRYNEQFF

J gene: TRBJ2-7
V gene: TRBV5-5
clone size: once
D gene: NA
CDR3 DNA: TGTGCCAGCAGCGTTGGGTCCCCCTACGAGCAGTACTTC
CDR3 protein: CASSVGSPYEQYF

J gene: TRBJ1-5
V gene: TRBV27
clone size: few
D gene: TRBD1
CDR3 DNA: TGTGCCAGCAGTTCCACGACAGGGGAGGAACAGCCCCAGCATTTT
CDR3 protein: CASSSTTGEEQPQHF

J gene: TRBJ2-1
V gene: TRBV7-9
clone size: NA
D gene: NA
CDR3 DNA: TGTGCCAGCAGCCAGGGACAATTCCCCCGATCAATTGATGAGCAGTTCTTC
CDR3 protein: CASSQGQFPRSIDEQFF